The 32 T cell receptor beta chains given below trace back to one sample, sequenced in a study of HIV-infected children after antiretroviral therapy interruption. The TCR library was built from RNA with a 3' RACE protocol and unique molecular identifiers. TCRdb reprocessed the 3' RACE reads with MiXCR, giving one entry per CDR3 protein. The data show some 51,000 distinct CDR3 sequences, roughly 4% seen once. Specified treatment: PENTA 11 planned treatment interruption arm or continuous ART arm. The starting material was CD45RA+ CD4+ T cells from PBMCs, pooled from several time points, obtained from a donor given antiretroviral therapy, either interrupted or continuous. Subset indicated: naive CD4+ CD45RA+ CD45RO- T cells. Every receptor here comes from a pool of human donors with HIV.

This chain links TRBV12-3 or TRBV12-4 with TRBJ1-1; D unclear. Trimming left V 5 bases short and J 1 base short, with 11 bases between. The CDR3 runs 14 residues. The CDR3 coding sequence is TGTGCCAGCAGTACAACACCATCGAACACTGAAGCTTTCTTT. Residues: CASSTTPSNTEAFF.

This clonotype was seen repeatedly, ten times or more. The chain is built from TRBV12-3 or TRBV12-4 and TRBJ1-4; D remains ambiguous. With 6 bases removed from V and 6 bases from J, the gap between germline ends came to 8 bases. This CDR3 is 12 amino acids long. The DNA for the CDR3 is TGTGCCAGCAGGAGATCGTATGAAAAACTGTTTTTT. It translates to CASRRSYEKLFF.

This clonotype has ten or more counts. This rearrangement joins TRBV10-2 to TRBJ2-7, with 9 bases that match TRBD1. The CDR3 is made up of 14 amino acids. Germline trimming cut 6 bases from V and 3 bases from J; bases unmatched to any gene: 6. Germline V CDR1 and CDR2: WSHSY, SAAADI. Here the CDR3 reads CASRPGTGIYEQYF. CDR3 coding DNA: TGCGCCAGCAGGCCTGGGACAGGGATCTACGAGCAGTACTTC.

The chain links TRBV10-2 to TRBJ1-2; the match to TRBD1 covers 9 bases. V was pared by 4 bases and J by 7 bases, with 13 bases of the junction left unmatched. Germline CDR1 is WSHSY and CDR2 is SAAADI. The CDR3 consists of 16 residues. The CDR3 is CASSVIPGQGTFGYTF. As DNA, the CDR3 is TGCGCCAGCAGTGTTATTCCGGGACAGGGAACTTTTGGCTACACCTTC.

This clonotype is termed medium-sized. The V and J genes are TRBV29-1 and TRBJ1-6; 8 nucleotides line up with TRBD1. The V and J ends lost 7 bases and 6 bases, in that order; junction bases with no gene match: 5. This CDR3 contains 13 residues. Germline values: CDR1 SQVTM, CDR2 ANQGSEA. CDR3 sequence reads: CSGWTGSNSPLHF. The CDR3, as DNA: TGCAGCGGATGGACAGGGAGTAATTCACCCCTCCACTTT.

This clonotype was counted many times. The chain links TRBV20-1 to TRBJ2-7, with 7 positions matching TRBD1. The V gene end was trimmed by 3 bases and the J gene end by 3 bases; junction bases not matched to a gene: 2. The CDR3 runs 12 residues. The germline V gene encodes CDR1 DFQATT and CDR2 SNEGSKA (reference sequence). CDR3 loop: CSASRQGYEQYF. In DNA, the CDR3 is TGCAGTGCTAGCCGACAGGGCTACGAGCAGTACTTC.

This clonotype showed up many times. V and J are TRBV12-3 or TRBV12-4 and TRBJ2-2, with D tentatively TRBD1 (5 bases). The CDR3 contains 14 residues. V was trimmed by 7 bases and J by 2 bases, leaving 11 bases between them. The CDR3 spells CASTPGLNTGELFF. CDR3 DNA: TGTGCCAGCACTCCAGGGCTTAACACCGGGGAGCTGTTTTTT.

About this clonotype itself: The germline gene is not matched at one end of the junction; a read error may be the cause. CDR3 in amino acids: CASSLDRARGAFF. The CDR3 region has the DNA TGTGCCAGCAGCTTAGACAGGGCCCGAGGGGCTTTCTTT. The chain combines TRBV12-3 or TRBV12-4 with TRBJ1-1, with 7 bases identical to TRBD1. The CDR3 sequence is 13 residues long.

The genes are TRBV28 and TRBJ2-4; D remains ambiguous. This CDR3 is 14 amino acids long. The germline V and J ends were trimmed by 4 bases and 0 bases, with 7 bases remaining between them. Germline CDR1 MDHEN, CDR2 SYDVKM. The CDR3 DNA reads TGTGCCAGCAGTTACCAGTTAGCCAAAAACATTCAGTACTTC. Its translation: CASSYQLAKNIQYF.

This clonotype appeared many times. The J gene is TRBJ2-2, the V gene TRBV10-3; D is perhaps TRBD2 (6 bases). The CDR3 is 15 residues long. Trimming took off 6 bases at V and 8 bases at J, with 19 bases between the two ends. Per the germline V gene, CDR1 is ENHRY and CDR2 is SYGVKD. The CDR3 DNA follows: TGTGCCATCAGCGTACTAGCCTCCCTTGGGGGGGAGCTGTTTTTT. Its protein is CAISVLASLGGELFF.

This clonotype occurred many times. The chain uses TRBV12-3 or TRBV12-4 and TRBJ1-1; D uncertain. Between the trimmed V and J ends, which lost 6 bases and 7 bases, there was a span of 15 bases. The CDR3 is made up of 13 amino acids. Written as DNA, the CDR3 is TGTGCCAGCAGCCCGGGCGGCGGTGGTGAAGCTTTCTTT. This translates into CASSPGGGGEAFF.

A note on this clonotype: The junction departs from the called germline gene at one end, perhaps through a read error. The genes are TRBV24-1 and TRBJ2-7; possibly TRBD1 for D (6 bases). The CDR3 sequence is 12 residues long. The V gene's germline CDR1 is KGHDR and CDR2 SFDVKD. The CDR3 reads CATSDQGQPFNF. CDR3 coding DNA: TGTGCCACCAGTGATCAAGGACAGCCCTTTAACTTC.

This clonotype was counted ten times or more. The chain joins TRBV12-3 or TRBV12-4 to TRBJ2-1; 13 bases align to TRBD2. The CDR3 contains 17 residues. After removal of 3 bases from V and 9 bases from J, the junction contained 11 bases not matched to a gene. In DNA, the CDR3 is TGTGCCAGCAGTTTCCGCGGACTAGCGGGGGTCTGGGGTGAGCAGTTCTTC. It translates to CASSFRGLAGVWGEQFF.

In its sample, this clonotype was seen many times. V is TRBV27 and J is TRBJ1-1, with 7 bases that match TRBD1. Trimming cost V 6 bases and J 1 base; bases outside gene matches: 5. CDR1 is MNHEY and CDR2 is SMNVEV in the germline V gene (reference sequence). This CDR3 comprises 14 residues. CDR3 sequence: CASSWDRKNTEAFF. The DNA of the CDR3 is TGTGCCAGCAGCTGGGACAGAAAGAACACTGAAGCTTTCTTT.

This clonotype has at least ten counts. The CDR3 spells CASSHRDGPYEQYF. For the CDR3, the DNA is TGTGCCAGCAGTCACCGGGACGGACCCTACGAGCAGTACTTC. The chain joins TRBV6-6 to TRBJ2-7; D is possibly TRBD1 or TRBD2 (5 bases each). V dropped 5 bases and J dropped 2 bases, with 13 bases sitting between them. Looked up from germline, CDR1 is MNHNY and CDR2 is SVGAGI (reference sequence). This CDR3 is built from 14 residues.

This clonotype was seen many times. The rearrangement links TRBV6-4 to TRBJ1-2; D might be TRBD1 (6 bases). V was shortened by 6 bases and J by 1 base, with 9 bases between the two germline ends. Germline assignment: CDR1 MRHNA and CDR2 SNTAGT. The CDR3 sequence is 13 residues long. The CDR3 loop is CASRWTVNYGYTF. DNA of the CDR3: TGTGCCAGCAGATGGACAGTTAACTATGGCTACACCTTC.

This clonotype showed up many times. This chain uses TRBV12-3 or TRBV12-4 with TRBJ1-2, with 11 bases that match TRBD1. This CDR3 region has 14 residues. V dropped 3 bases and J dropped 7; count of bases not matched to a gene: 4. The CDR3 coding sequence is TGTGCCAGCAGTTTCGGGACAGGGGGAGCTGGCTACACCTTC. Protein sequence: CASSFGTGGAGYTF.

The chain carries TRBV19 and TRBJ1-2; 7 bases line up with TRBD1. The length of the CDR3 is 13 residues. Germline CDR1 reads LNHDA; CDR2 reads SQIVND (reference sequence). Trimming took 5 bases from V and 4 from J; bases not matched to a gene: 4. Written as DNA, the CDR3 is TGTGCCAGTAGTCTGACAGGGCTCTATGGCTACACCTTC. Protein: CASSLTGLYGYTF.

The sample holds many counts of this clonotype. V gene TRBV14 combines with J gene TRBJ1-1; D not resolved. The CDR3 runs 14 residues. Per germline, CDR1 SGHDN and CDR2 FVKESK. The ends were cut back, 4 bases at V and 11 bases at J, with 20 bases in the middle. CDR3 region: CASSPPITDGVAFF. In DNA form, the CDR3 reads TGTGCCAGCAGCCCCCCGATCACCGACGGCGTGGCTTTCTTT.

This clonotype was recorded at least ten times. V and J are TRBV30 and TRBJ2-7, with D unclear. V was shortened by 2 bases and J by 6 bases, with 5 bases between the two germline ends. The CDR3 totals 10 residues. Germline CDR1 GTSNPN, CDR2 SVGIG (reference sequence). CDR3 sequence: CAWSKGEQYF. The CDR3 DNA sequence: TGTGCCTGGAGTAAGGGCGAGCAGTACTTC.

In this sample, this clonotype turned up many times. Written as DNA, the CDR3 is TGTGCCAGCAGTTACAGTGGACTCACAGATACGCAGTATTTT. It codes for CASSYSGLTDTQYF. This chain uses TRBV6-2 or TRBV6-3 with TRBJ2-3, with D possibly being TRBD2 (5 bases). CDR1 is MNHEY and CDR2 is SVGEGT in the germline V gene. The CDR3 has 14 residues. Trimming removed 2 bases from V and 2 bases from J, with 8 bases in between.

This clonotype was recorded at least ten times. The J gene is TRBJ1-1, the V gene TRBV19; 11 bases map to TRBD1. The CDR3 has 12 residues. Germline CDR1 LNHDA, CDR2 SQIVND (reference sequence). V trimming: 9 bases; J trimming: 6 bases; junction bases outside the gene matches: 3. The CDR3 loop reads CASKDRGPEAFF. The DNA of the CDR3 is TGTGCCAGCAAGGACAGGGGGCCTGAAGCTTTCTTT.

This clonotype has a count of ten or more. The chain uses TRBV12-5 and TRBJ2-7; D might be TRBD1 (6 bases). Germline V gives CDR1 LGHNT, CDR2 FRNRAP. CDR3 length: 14 amino acids. V was clipped by 4 bases and J by 4 bases, with 14 bases between them. In nucleotides, the CDR3 is TGTGCTAGTGGTTCCCGATTGGGGGCTTACGAGCAGTACTTC. Encoded protein: CASGSRLGAYEQYF.

In its sample, this clonotype was seen many times. The chain carries TRBV2 and TRBJ2-1, with TRBD2 matching over 13 bases. This CDR3 region has 19 residues. J gave up 4 bases and V 3 bases, and 12 bases lay outside the gene matches. In germline, CDR1 is SNHLY, CDR2 FYNNEI. Here the CDR3 reads CASSDLGLAGTERYNEQFF. The DNA for the CDR3 is TGTGCCAGCAGTGATCTGGGACTAGCGGGGACTGAACGTTACAATGAGCAGTTCTTC.

This clonotype was counted ten times or more. The V call is TRBV2, the J call TRBJ1-5, with unresolved D. V was clipped by 7 bases and J by 1 base, with 17 bases between them. This CDR3 has 16 amino acids. Germline V lookup: CDR1 SNHLY, CDR2 FYNNEI. This CDR3 reads CASTRGIFESNQPQHF. The CDR3 DNA sequence: TGTGCCAGCACACGGGGTATCTTTGAGAGCAATCAGCCCCAGCATTTT. Supplemented by reference TRBV2 and TRBJ1-5, the full variable domain reads EPEVTQTPSHQVTQMGQEVILRCVPISNHLYFYWYRQILGQKVEFLVSFYNNEISEKSEIFDDQFSVERPDGSNFTLKIRSTKLEDSAMYFCASTRGIFESNQPQHFGDGTRLSIL.

This clonotype was counted many times. The chain carries TRBV12-3 or TRBV12-4 and TRBJ1-5; D might be TRBD1 (5 bases). The CDR3 contains 17 residues. With 6 bases removed from V and 4 bases from J, the gap between germline ends came to 22 bases. The CDR3 is CASRFASFMEGNQPQHF. In DNA form, the CDR3 reads TGTGCCAGCAGATTCGCCTCCTTCATGGAGGGGAATCAGCCCCAGCATTTT.

This clonotype was seen a handful of times. The chain joins TRBV30 to TRBJ1-1, with 12 bases aligning to TRBD1. Germline-derived CDR1 and CDR2 are GTSNPN and SVGIG (reference sequence). V shed 6 bases, J shed 6 bases, and the junction held 5 bases outside the gene matches. The length of the CDR3 is 13 residues. CDR3: CACTGQGASEAFF. DNA for the CDR3: TGTGCCTGCACGGGACAGGGGGCCTCTGAAGCTTTCTTT.

This chain connects TRBV2 to TRBJ1-2, with 7 positions matching TRBD1. V shed 1 base, J shed 4 bases, and the junction held 3 bases outside the gene matches. Germline V CDR1 and CDR2: SNHLY, FYNNEI. The CDR3 covers 14 residues. The CDR3 DNA reads as TGTGCCAGCAGTGAAGAGGGACAGCGCTATGGCTACACCTTC. It encodes CASSEEGQRYGYTF.

This clonotype was seen repeatedly, ten times or more. This chain joins TRBV28 and TRBJ1-2; 7 bases agree with TRBD1. V lost 5 bases and J lost 4; bases outside the gene matches: 7. CDR3 length equals 14 residues. In germline, CDR1 is MDHEN, CDR2 SYDVKM. The chain's CDR3 is CASSPGGLSYGYTF. The CDR3 DNA reads as TGTGCCAGCAGTCCAGGGGGTTTGAGCTATGGCTACACCTTC.

This clonotype has at least ten counts. The J gene is TRBJ1-2, the V gene TRBV23-1; 11 nucleotides align to TRBD1. TRBV23-1 is assigned to the ORF class and has an uncertain function. With V trimmed by 4 bases and J by 2 bases, 6 bases remained unmatched. CDR3 length equals 16 residues. The CDR3, as DNA: TGCGCCAGCAGTCGAAGGGACAGGGGGGCCAACTATGGCTACACCTTC. Amino acid sequence: CASSRRDRGANYGYTF.

Many counts were recorded for this clonotype. V and J are TRBV20-1 and TRBJ2-4, with D perhaps assigned TRBD1 or TRBD2 (5 bases each). Trimming removed 6 bases at V and 2 bases at J, with 20 bases between. Germline assignment: CDR1 DFQATT and CDR2 SNEGSKA (reference sequence). The length of the CDR3 is 16 residues. Written as DNA, the CDR3 is TGCAGTGCCGACGCCGCCCTGGGACCCTCCAAAAACATTCAGTACTTC. Protein product: CSADAALGPSKNIQYF.

This clonotype was counted at least ten times. This chain links TRBV29-1 with TRBJ2-7; D gene ambiguous. Germline V gives CDR1 SQVTM, CDR2 ANQGSEA. V was cut by 3 bases and J by 3 bases, with 9 bases left in between. The CDR3 totals 12 residues. Here the CDR3 reads CSVDPGNYEQYF. The CDR3 region has the DNA TGCAGCGTTGACCCCGGAAACTACGAGCAGTACTTC.